This TCR beta chain was retrieved from a study of OX40 agonist ivuxolimab in advanced cancers. Libraries were prepared by immunoSEQ multiplex PCR; TCRdb keeps only in-frame clonotypes and omits some of them. The sample lists roughly 20,000 clones, about four fifths seen once, with 3.8% in the top ten. V was shortened by 4 bases and J by 2 bases, with 11 bases between the two germline ends. This CDR3 contains 14 residues. CDR1 is SGHRS, CDR2 YFSETQ, per germline. The sequencing here drew on CD4+ or CD8+ T cells sorted from blood, taken in a trial of the OX40 agonist ivuxolimab. The chain joins TRBV5-1 to TRBJ2-3; tentative D call: TRBD2 (5 bases). This receptor was taken from an adult with an advanced solid tumor such as melanoma, head and neck, liver or kidney cancer. In DNA form, the CDR3 reads TGCGCCAGCAGCCCAGCGGTCATCACAGATACGCAGTATTTT. Translated: CASSPAVITDTQYF.